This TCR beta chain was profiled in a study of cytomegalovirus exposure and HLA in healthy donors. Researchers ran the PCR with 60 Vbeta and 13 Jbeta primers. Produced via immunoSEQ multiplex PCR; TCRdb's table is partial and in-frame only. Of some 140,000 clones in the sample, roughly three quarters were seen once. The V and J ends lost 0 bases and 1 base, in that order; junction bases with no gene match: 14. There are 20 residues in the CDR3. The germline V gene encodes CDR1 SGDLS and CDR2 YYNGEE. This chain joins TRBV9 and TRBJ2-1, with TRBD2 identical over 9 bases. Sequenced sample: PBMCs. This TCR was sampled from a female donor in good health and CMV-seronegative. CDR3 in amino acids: CASSVGSSGVEVRSYNEQFF. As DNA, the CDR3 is TGTGCCAGCAGCGTAGGATCTAGCGGGGTGGAGGTAAGGTCCTACAATGAGCAGTTCTTC.